Listed below are T cell receptor beta chains from one sample, sequenced in a study of blood T cell repertoires in COVID-19. TCRdb keeps only in-frame clones here, not all; method: immunoSEQ multiplex PCR. The repertoire holds hundreds of thousands of clones, with 85% to 90% as singletons. The source material was peripheral blood. Every receptor here comes from a woman in her 40s with COVID-19, enrolled during active disease. Each CDR3 is given with its conserved first and last residue. The order of the fields is V gene, D gene, J gene, clone size, CDR3 protein, CDR3 DNA. The D gene is left open where the match is weak. Clone size is shown for a subset of rows, as once, few, many or a class of expanded clone.

v_call: TRBV4-3
d_call: NA
j_call: TRBJ1-1
clone_size: NA
cdr3_aa: CASSQSRVNTEAFF
cdr3_nt: TGCGCCAGCAGCCAGAGCAGGGTTAACACTGAAGCTTTCTTT

v_call: TRBV19
d_call: NA
j_call: TRBJ1-5
clone_size: few
cdr3_aa: CASILTGSGQPQHF
cdr3_nt: TGTGCCAGTATCTTAACAGGGTCAGGTCAGCCCCAGCATTTT

v_call: TRBV6-2/TRBV6-3
d_call: TRBD2
j_call: TRBJ2-5
clone_size: few
cdr3_aa: CASSRLAGFKWETQYF
cdr3_nt: TGTGCCAGCAGCCGACTAGCGGGTTTTAAATGGGAGACCCAGTACTTC

v_call: TRBV19
d_call: TRBD1
j_call: TRBJ1-5
clone_size: NA
cdr3_aa: CASSIDGQGSNQPQHF
cdr3_nt: TGTGCCAGTAGTATTGACGGACAGGGCAGCAATCAGCCCCAGCATTTT

v_call: TRBV4-3
d_call: NA
j_call: TRBJ1-4
clone_size: NA
cdr3_aa: CASSQEPGQGSNEKLFF
cdr3_nt: TGCGCCAGCAGCCAAGAACCCGGGCAGGGGTCTAATGAAAAACTGTTTTTT

v_call: TRBV29-1
d_call: TRBD1
j_call: TRBJ1-2
clone_size: NA
cdr3_aa: CSVAPGTGFGGGYTF
cdr3_nt: TGCAGCGTTGCCCCCGGGACAGGGTTCGGAGGTGGCTACACCTTC

v_call: TRBV28
d_call: TRBD1
j_call: TRBJ1-2
clone_size: NA
cdr3_aa: CASSSSGTGGYGYTF
cdr3_nt: TGTGCCAGCAGTTCCTCCGGGACAGGGGGGTATGGCTACACCTTC

v_call: TRBV7-9
d_call: TRBD1
j_call: TRBJ2-7
clone_size: NA
cdr3_aa: CASSHTLGGPYEQYF
cdr3_nt: TGTGCCAGCAGCCATACCTTAGGGGGCCCCTACGAGCAGTACTTC

v_call: TRBV7-9
d_call: TRBD1
j_call: TRBJ1-1
clone_size: few
cdr3_aa: CASSPGQGGNGKNTEAFF
cdr3_nt: TGTGCCAGCAGCCCAGGACAGGGAGGAAATGGGAAGAACACTGAAGCTTTCTTT

v_call: TRBV28
d_call: NA
j_call: TRBJ1-3
clone_size: once
cdr3_aa: CASSFAPAGAGNTIYF
cdr3_nt: TGTGCCAGCAGTTTCGCGCCCGCGGGGGCTGGAAACACCATATATTTT

v_call: TRBV10-3
d_call: TRBD1
j_call: TRBJ1-1
clone_size: NA
cdr3_aa: CAINGQGSTEAFF
cdr3_nt: TGTGCCATCAACGGACAGGGGAGCACTGAAGCTTTCTTT

v_call: TRBV10-2
d_call: TRBD1
j_call: TRBJ1-1
clone_size: few
cdr3_aa: CASSSGTGSWSTEAFF
cdr3_nt: TGCGCCAGCAGCTCCGGGACAGGATCATGGAGCACTGAAGCTTTCTTT

v_call: TRBV7-3
d_call: NA
j_call: TRBJ2-3
clone_size: NA
cdr3_aa: CASNGNGADTQYF
cdr3_nt: TGTGCCAGCAACGGGAACGGGGCAGATACGCAGTATTTT

v_call: TRBV6-5
d_call: NA
j_call: TRBJ1-1
clone_size: NA
cdr3_aa: CASSYSMAAPEAFF
cdr3_nt: TGTGCCAGCAGTTACTCGATGGCTGCCCCTGAAGCTTTCTTT

v_call: TRBV7-8
d_call: NA
j_call: TRBJ1-4
clone_size: once
cdr3_aa: CASSARAGRVATNEKLFF
cdr3_nt: TGTGCCAGCAGCGCCCGAGCCGGGAGGGTAGCAACTAATGAAAAACTGTTTTTT

v_call: TRBV10-1
d_call: NA
j_call: TRBJ1-6
clone_size: NA
cdr3_aa: CASKREFNSPLHF
cdr3_nt: TGCGCCAGCAAACGGGAGTTTAATTCACCCCTCCACTTT

v_call: TRBV7-6
d_call: NA
j_call: TRBJ1-6
clone_size: few
cdr3_aa: CASSLGGRSSYNSPLHF
cdr3_nt: TGTGCCAGCAGCTTAGGGGGCAGGAGCTCCTATAATTCACCCCTCCACTTT

v_call: TRBV5-1
d_call: NA
j_call: TRBJ2-3
clone_size: once
cdr3_aa: CASSSGQFTDTQYF
cdr3_nt: TGCGCCAGCAGCTCCGGACAGTTCACAGATACGCAGTATTTT

v_call: TRBV28
d_call: TRBD1
j_call: TRBJ1-1
clone_size: few
cdr3_aa: CAILGQGNTEAFF
cdr3_nt: TGTGCCATTTTGGGACAGGGGAACACTGAAGCTTTCTTT

v_call: TRBV7-3
d_call: NA
j_call: TRBJ2-7
clone_size: NA
cdr3_aa: CASSLVSAGPSEQYF
cdr3_nt: TGTGCCAGCAGCTTAGTTAGTGCGGGACCTAGCGAGCAGTACTTC

v_call: TRBV7-3
d_call: TRBD1
j_call: TRBJ2-7
clone_size: NA
cdr3_aa: CASSSGQGGYEQYF
cdr3_nt: TGTGCCAGCAGCTCCGGACAGGGGGGCTACGAGCAGTACTTC

v_call: TRBV30
d_call: TRBD1
j_call: TRBJ1-1
clone_size: NA
cdr3_aa: CAWSADRGTEAFF
cdr3_nt: TGTGCCTGGAGTGCGGACAGGGGCACTGAAGCTTTCTTT

v_call: TRBV7-9
d_call: NA
j_call: TRBJ2-1
clone_size: NA
cdr3_aa: CASGAAPRNEQFF
cdr3_nt: TGTGCCAGCGGGGCGGCCCCAAGGAATGAGCAGTTCTTC

v_call: TRBV2
d_call: NA
j_call: TRBJ1-1
clone_size: once
cdr3_aa: CASSPWGGAGTEAFF
cdr3_nt: TGTGCCAGCAGCCCTTGGGGGGGGGCCGGCACTGAAGCTTTCTTT

v_call: TRBV27
d_call: NA
j_call: TRBJ2-7
clone_size: NA
cdr3_aa: CASSLGIDSGQYF
cdr3_nt: TGTGCCAGCAGTTTGGGGATCGATAGCGGGCAGTACTTC

v_call: TRBV3-1/TRBV3-2
d_call: TRBD2
j_call: TRBJ2-1
clone_size: NA
cdr3_aa: CASSLTSGSWNEQFF
cdr3_nt: TGTGCCAGCAGCTTGACTAGCGGGAGTTGGAATGAGCAGTTCTTC

v_call: TRBV5-1
d_call: NA
j_call: TRBJ1-4
clone_size: NA
cdr3_aa: CASSSTLATNEKLFF
cdr3_nt: TGCGCCAGCAGCTCGACATTAGCAACTAATGAAAAACTGTTTTTT

v_call: TRBV7-6
d_call: NA
j_call: TRBJ1-2
clone_size: NA
cdr3_aa: CASTRSPGDGYTF
cdr3_nt: TGTGCCAGCACGAGAAGTCCAGGGGATGGCTACACCTTC

v_call: TRBV21-1
d_call: NA
j_call: TRBJ1-4
clone_size: once
cdr3_aa: CASSTQGEGGEKLFF
cdr3_nt: TGTGCCAGCAGCACACAGGGGGAAGGGGGGGAAAAACTGTTTTTT